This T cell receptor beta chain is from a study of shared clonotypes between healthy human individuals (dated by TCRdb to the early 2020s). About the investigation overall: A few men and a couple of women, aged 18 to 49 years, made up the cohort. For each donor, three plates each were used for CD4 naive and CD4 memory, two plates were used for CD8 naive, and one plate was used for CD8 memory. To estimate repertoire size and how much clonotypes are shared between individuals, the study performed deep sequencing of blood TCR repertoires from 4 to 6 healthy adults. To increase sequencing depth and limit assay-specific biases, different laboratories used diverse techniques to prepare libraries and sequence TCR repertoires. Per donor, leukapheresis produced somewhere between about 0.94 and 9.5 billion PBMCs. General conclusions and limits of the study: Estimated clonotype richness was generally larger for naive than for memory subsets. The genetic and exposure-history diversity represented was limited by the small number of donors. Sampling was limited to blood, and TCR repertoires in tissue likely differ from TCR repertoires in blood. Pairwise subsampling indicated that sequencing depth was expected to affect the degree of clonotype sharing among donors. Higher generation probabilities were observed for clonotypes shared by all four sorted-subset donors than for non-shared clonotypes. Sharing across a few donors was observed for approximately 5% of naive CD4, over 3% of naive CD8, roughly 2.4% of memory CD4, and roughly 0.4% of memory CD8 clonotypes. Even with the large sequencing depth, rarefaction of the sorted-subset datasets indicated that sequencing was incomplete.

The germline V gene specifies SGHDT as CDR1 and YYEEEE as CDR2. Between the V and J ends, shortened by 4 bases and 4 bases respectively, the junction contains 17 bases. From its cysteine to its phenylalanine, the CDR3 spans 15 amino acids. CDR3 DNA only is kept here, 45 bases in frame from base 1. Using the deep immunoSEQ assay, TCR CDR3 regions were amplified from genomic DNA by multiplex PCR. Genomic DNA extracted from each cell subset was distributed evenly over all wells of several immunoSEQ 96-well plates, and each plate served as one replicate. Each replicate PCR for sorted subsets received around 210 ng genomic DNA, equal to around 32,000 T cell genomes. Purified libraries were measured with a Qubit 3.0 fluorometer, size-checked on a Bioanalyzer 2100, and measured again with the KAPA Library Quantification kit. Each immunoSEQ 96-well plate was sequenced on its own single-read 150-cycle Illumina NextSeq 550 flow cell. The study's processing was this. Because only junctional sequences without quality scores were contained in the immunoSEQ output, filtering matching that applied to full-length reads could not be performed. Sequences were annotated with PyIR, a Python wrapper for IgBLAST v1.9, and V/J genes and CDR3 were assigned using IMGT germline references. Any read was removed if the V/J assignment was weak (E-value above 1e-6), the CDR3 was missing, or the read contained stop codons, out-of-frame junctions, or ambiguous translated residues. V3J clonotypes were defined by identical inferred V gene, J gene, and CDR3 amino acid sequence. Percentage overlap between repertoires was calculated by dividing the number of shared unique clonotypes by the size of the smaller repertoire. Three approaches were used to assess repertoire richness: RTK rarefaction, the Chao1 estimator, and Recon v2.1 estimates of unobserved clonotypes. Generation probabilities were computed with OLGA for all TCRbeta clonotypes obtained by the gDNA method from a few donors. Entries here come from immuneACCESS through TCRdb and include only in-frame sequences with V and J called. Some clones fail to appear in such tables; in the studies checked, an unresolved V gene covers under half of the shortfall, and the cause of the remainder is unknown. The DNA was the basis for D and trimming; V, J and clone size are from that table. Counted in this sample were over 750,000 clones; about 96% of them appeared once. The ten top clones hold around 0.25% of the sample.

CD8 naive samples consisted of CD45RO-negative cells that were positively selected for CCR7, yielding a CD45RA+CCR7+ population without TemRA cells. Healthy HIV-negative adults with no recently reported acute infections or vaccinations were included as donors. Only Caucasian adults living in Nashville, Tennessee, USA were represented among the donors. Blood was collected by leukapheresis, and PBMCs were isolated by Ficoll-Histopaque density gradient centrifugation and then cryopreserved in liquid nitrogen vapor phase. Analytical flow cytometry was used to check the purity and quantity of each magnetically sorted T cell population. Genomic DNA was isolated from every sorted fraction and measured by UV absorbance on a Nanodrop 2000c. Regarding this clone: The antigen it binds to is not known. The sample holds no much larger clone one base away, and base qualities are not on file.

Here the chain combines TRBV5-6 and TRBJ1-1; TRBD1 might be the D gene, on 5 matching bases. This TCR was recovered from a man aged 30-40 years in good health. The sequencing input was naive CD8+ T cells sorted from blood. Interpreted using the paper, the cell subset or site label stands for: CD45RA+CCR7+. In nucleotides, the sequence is TGTGCCAGCAGCCCCGACAGAGGTGTGTTCACTGAAGCTTTCTTT. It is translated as CASSPDRGVFTEAFF. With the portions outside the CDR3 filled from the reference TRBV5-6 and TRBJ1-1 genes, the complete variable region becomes DAGVTQSPTHLIKTRGQQVTLRCSPKSGHDTVSWYQQALGQGPQFIFQYYEEEERQRGNFPDRFSGHQFPNYSSELNVNALLLGDSALYLCASSPDRGVFTEAFFGQGTRLTVV.